Shown below are 27 T cell receptor beta chains from a single sample sequenced in a study of T-cell reconstitution after alpha-beta-depleted transplantation in children. Unique molecular identifiers were used to barcode this TCRbeta library. TCRdb processed the PCR reads anew with MiXCR; each CDR3 protein has one entry. The sample records about 490,000 distinct CDR3 sequences, over 9.5% being singletons. The sequencing here drew on PBMCs, taken before TCRalphabeta/CD19-depleted stem cell transplant. These receptors were taken from a child aged 2 to 9 with inherited bone marrow failure, due to receive a stem cell transplant.

This clonotype was seen ten or more times. The gene calls are TRBV7-2 and TRBJ2-5; D is uncertain. CDR1 is SGHTA and CDR2 is FQGNSA in the germline V gene. This CDR3 contains 12 residues. Trimming took 1 base from V and 4 from J, leaving 4 bases between them. In nucleotides, the CDR3 is TGTGCCAGCAGCTTAGTACTAGAGACCCAGTACTTC. It specifies CASSLVLETQYF.

This clonotype was counted between two and nine times. The rearrangement uses TRBV15 and TRBJ2-7, with TRBD1 matching over 9 bases. This CDR3 comprises 17 residues. V trimming: 3 bases; J trimming: 0 bases; junction bases outside the gene matches: 9. CDR1 LNHNV and CDR2 YYDKDF come from the germline V gene (reference sequence). CDR3 bases: TGTGCCACCAGCAGGGTACAGGGGGCACCAAGCTCCTACGAGCAGTACTTC. It translates to CATSRVQGAPSSYEQYF.

V gene TRBV6-5 combines with J gene TRBJ1-5; D unclear. This CDR3 is built from 14 residues. Germline-derived CDR1 and CDR2 are MNHEY and SVGAGI. The ends were cut back, 0 bases at V and 5 bases at J, with 8 bases in the middle. CDR3 loop: CASSYSLVDQPQHF. The DNA for the CDR3 is TGTGCCAGCAGTTACTCTCTGGTCGATCAGCCCCAGCATTTT.

This clonotype appeared many times. V usage is TRBV5-1 and J usage is TRBJ2-7; 9 bases line up with TRBD1. Germline-derived CDR1 and CDR2 are SGHRS and YFSETQ. Trimming cost V 4 bases and J 6 bases; bases outside gene matches: 5. The CDR3 is 13 amino acids. The CDR3 reads CASSPDRGGEQYF. Here the CDR3 DNA reads TGCGCCAGCAGCCCGGACAGGGGAGGCGAGCAGTACTTC.

This clonotype was picked up many times. The chain uses TRBV7-9 and TRBJ1-3, with D possibly being TRBD1 (5 bases). Germline CDR1 reads SEHNR; CDR2 reads FQNEAQ (reference sequence). The CDR3 extends over 18 amino acids. V was clipped by 5 bases and J by 2 bases, with 22 bases between them. CDR3 DNA sequence: TGTGCCAGCAGCCCCCTAGACCCCCTTCGGGGCCCTGGAAACACCATATATTTT. Translating gives CASSPLDPLRGPGNTIYF.

Only a few counts were recorded for this clonotype. This chain links TRBV5-6 with TRBJ1-2; 11 nucleotides line up with TRBD1. After removal of 3 bases from V and 6 bases from J, the junction contained 4 bases not matched to a gene. Germline V CDR1 and CDR2: SGHDT, YYEEEE. The CDR3 extends over 14 amino acids. CDR3 region: CASSYWDRGNGYTF. CDR3 in DNA: TGTGCCAGCAGCTACTGGGACAGGGGGAATGGCTACACCTTC.

This clonotype was observed at least ten times. The rearrangement joins TRBV12-3 or TRBV12-4 to TRBJ2-7; 8 bases line up with TRBD2. The CDR3 totals 14 residues. The ends lost 1 base at V and 5 bases at J; junction bases unmatched: 4. CDR3 sequence reads: CASSLGGRTNEQYF. The DNA of the CDR3 is TGTGCCAGCAGTTTAGGCGGGAGGACAAACGAGCAGTACTTC.

This clonotype was picked up many times. The gene calls are TRBV29-1 and TRBJ1-1; tentatively, D is TRBD1 (5 bases). The CDR3 is made up of 14 amino acids. Trimming took off 4 bases at V and 0 bases at J, with 12 bases between the two ends. The germline V gene has CDR1 SQVTM and CDR2 ANQGSEA. This CDR3 is CSVASGRVNTEAFF. Written as DNA, the CDR3 is TGCAGCGTTGCCTCGGGACGCGTGAACACTGAAGCTTTCTTT.

This clonotype showed up just a few times. The chain joins TRBV7-8 to TRBJ2-1; D perhaps matches TRBD2 (5 bases). The CDR3 totals 15 residues. Trimming took off 5 bases at V and 3 bases at J, with 14 bases between the two ends. Germline V gene sequence: CDR1 SGHVS, CDR2 FQNEAQ. The DNA of the CDR3 is TGTGCCAGCAGCCCCACTAGGATGAACTACAATGAGCAGTTCTTC. Encoded protein: CASSPTRMNYNEQFF.

This clonotype has ten or more counts. This chain joins TRBV29-1 and TRBJ2-1, with 8 bases that match TRBD1. V was pared by 4 bases and J by 9 bases, with 8 bases of the junction left unmatched. The length of the CDR3 is 13 residues. Germline values: CDR1 SQVTM, CDR2 ANQGSEA. The CDR3 coding sequence is TGCAGCGTTGCGTCCAGGGGGCAGAGTGAGCAGTTCTTC. This codes for CSVASRGQSEQFF.

V and J are TRBV11-1 and TRBJ1-4; D gene uncertain. CDR3 length: 19 residues. Germline assignment: CDR1 SGHAT and CDR2 FQDESV (reference sequence). Trimming took 1 base from V and 0 from J, leaving 18 bases between them. CDR3 DNA sequence: TGTGCCAGCAGCTTAGGACGAAGGAACCTTATTGCAACTAATGAAAAACTGTTTTTT. Translating it yields CASSLGRRNLIATNEKLFF.

This clonotype was recorded at least ten times. The V call is TRBV15, the J call TRBJ2-7; 8 positions match TRBD2. The germline gives CDR1 LNHNV, CDR2 YYDKDF (reference sequence). V lost 0 bases to trimming and J lost 3 bases; unmatched junction nucleotides: 10. The CDR3 is 17 amino acids. CDR3 bases: TGTGCCACCAGCAGAGATCCATTGACGGGAGGGATCTACGAGCAGTACTTC. Translated, it gives CATSRDPLTGGIYEQYF.

This clonotype occurred many times. The chain joins TRBV4-3 to TRBJ1-2; 8 bases map to TRBD1. V lost 0 bases to trimming and J lost 4 bases; unmatched junction nucleotides: 7. From germline, CDR1 is LGHNA and CDR2 YSLEER. The CDR3 contains 16 residues. This chain's CDR3 is CASSQDLNRGAYGYTF. CDR3 nucleotides: TGCGCCAGCAGCCAAGACCTAAACAGGGGGGCCTATGGCTACACCTTC.

This clonotype was counted only a few times. The chain uses TRBV5-4 and TRBJ2-7, with TRBD2 as a possible D gene (6 bases). This CDR3 is 14 amino acids long. From germline, CDR1 is SGHNT and CDR2 YYREEE (reference sequence). V lost 2 bases and J lost 2, with 11 bases in between. The CDR3 here is CASSFGTQAYEQYF. DNA of the CDR3: TGTGCCAGCAGCTTCGGGACTCAAGCCTACGAGCAGTACTTC. The complete variable domain, with remaining parts taken from reference TRBV5-4 and TRBJ2-7, reads ETGVTQSPTHLIKTRGQQVTLRCSSQSGHNTVSWYQQALGQGPQFIFQYYREEENGRGNFPPRFSGLQFPNYSSELNVNALELDDSALYLCASSFGTQAYEQYFGPGTRLTVT.

This clonotype came up a few times. The rearrangement joins TRBV2 to TRBJ2-7, with a weak D call TRBD2 (5 bases). This CDR3 spans 12 amino acids. The V and J ends lost 11 bases and 3 bases respectively, with 14 bases between them. The V gene's germline CDR1 is SNHLY and CDR2 FYNNEI. For the CDR3, the DNA is TGTGCCGGCCTGGAGGACCGCTACGAGCAGTACTTC. Translation gives CAGLEDRYEQYF.

This clonotype has at least ten counts. The DNA of the CDR3 is TGTGCCAGCAGCCCCGGGATTGCCGATTGGAATGAGCAGTTCTTC. It is translated as CASSPGIADWNEQFF. The chain links TRBV4-2 to TRBJ2-1, with D perhaps TRBD2 (5 bases). Trimming left V 4 bases short and J 7 bases short, with 17 bases between. Looked up from germline, CDR1 is LGHNA and CDR2 is YNFKEQ. This CDR3 is built from 15 residues.

This clonotype was seen a handful of times. This chain links TRBV28 with TRBJ2-1, with 10 bases fitting TRBD2. J gave up 9 bases and V 2 bases, and 4 bases lay outside the gene matches. The CDR3 contains 14 residues. The V gene's germline CDR1 is MDHEN and CDR2 SYDVKM. CDR3 loop: CASSLPSGSSEQFF. CDR3 DNA: TGTGCCAGCAGTTTACCTAGCGGGAGCTCTGAGCAGTTCTTC.

This clonotype was recorded at least ten times. J is TRBJ2-7 and V is TRBV7-8; TRBD1 aligns across 7 bases. The germline CDR1 and CDR2 sequences are SGHVS and FQNEAQ. V lost 4 bases to trimming and J lost 1 base; unmatched junction nucleotides: 4. The CDR3 length is 14 residues. The CDR3 is CASSSWDRSYEQYF. Written as DNA, the CDR3 is TGTGCCAGCAGCTCTTGGGACAGATCCTACGAGCAGTACTTC. The whole variable domain, remainder taken from reference TRBV7-8 and TRBJ2-7, is GAGVSQSPRYKVAKRGQDVALRCDPISGHVSLFWYQQALGQGPEFLTYFQNEAQLDKSGLPSDRFFAERPEGSVSTLKIQRTQQEDSAVYLCASSSWDRSYEQYFGPGTRLTVT.

There are many counts of this clonotype. The rearrangement uses TRBV11-2 and TRBJ2-2; TRBD2 matches 13 bases. J lost 6 bases, V lost 4 bases, and 5 bases had no gene match. This CDR3 spans 16 amino acids. In germline, CDR1 is SGHAT, CDR2 FQNNGV. CDR3 DNA: TGTGCCAGCAGCTCGGGACTAGCGGGATTGTCCGGGGAGCTGTTTTTT. Translated, it gives CASSSGLAGLSGELFF.

This clonotype has at least ten counts. V is TRBV4-1 and J is TRBJ2-6; TRBD1 agrees at 9 bases. Germline loops: CDR1 MGHRA, CDR2 YSYEKL. The CDR3 runs to 16 residues. Unmatched junction bases numbered 0, after V lost 1 base and J lost 2 bases. CDR3 loop: CASSQGQGAGANVLTF. DNA of the CDR3: TGCGCCAGCAGCCAAGGACAGGGGGCTGGGGCCAACGTCCTGACTTTC.

This clonotype has a handful of counts. V gene TRBV12-3 or TRBV12-4 combines with J gene TRBJ1-3; D is unclear. The V gene lost 2 bases and the J gene lost 6 bases, with 8 bases spanning the gap. The CDR3 extends over 13 amino acids. The CDR3 sequence: CASSLIGPNTIYF. Here the CDR3 DNA reads TGTGCCAGCAGTTTAATAGGGCCAAACACCATATATTTT.

At least ten counts were recorded for this clonotype. The V call is TRBV27, the J call TRBJ2-7; 7 bases are shared with TRBD1. The CDR3 totals 15 residues. Per germline, CDR1 MNHEY and CDR2 SMNVEV (reference sequence). Trimming at V came to 6 bases and at J to 5 bases, leaving 13 bases not matched to a gene. The CDR3 loop reads CASSHTGAPAHEQYF. In DNA form, the CDR3 reads TGTGCCAGCAGCCACACAGGGGCTCCGGCCCACGAGCAGTACTTC.

This clonotype showed up many times. The chain joins TRBV6-5 to TRBJ2-1; no clear D. Between the trimmed V and J ends, which lost 2 bases and 2 bases, there was a span of 7 bases. The CDR3 totals 14 residues. Germline-derived CDR1 and CDR2 are MNHEY and SVGAGI. CDR3 sequence: CASSYRSTYNEQFF. In DNA, the CDR3 is TGTGCCAGCAGTTACAGGTCCACCTACAATGAGCAGTTCTTC.

This clonotype was seen many times. The chain couples TRBV2 to TRBJ2-5; D gene unclear. Trimming removed 7 bases at V and 1 base at J, with 16 bases between. Germline V CDR1 and CDR2: SNHLY, FYNNEI. CDR3 length: 15 amino acids. As DNA, the CDR3 is TGTGCCAGCACCAGCCTCGCTAGACCCCAAGAGACCCAGTACTTC. Protein sequence: CASTSLARPQETQYF.

This clonotype was observed at least ten times. V is TRBV20-1 and J is TRBJ2-7; 9 bases are a match to TRBD1. The CDR3 contains 14 residues. V was pared by 5 bases and J by 0 bases, with 5 bases of the junction left unmatched. Per germline, CDR1 DFQATT and CDR2 SNEGSKA (reference sequence). The CDR3 here is CSAQDRGVSYEQYF. The CDR3 DNA follows: TGCAGTGCTCAGGACAGGGGAGTCTCCTACGAGCAGTACTTC.

The genes are TRBV12-3 or TRBV12-4 and TRBJ2-3; 11 bases are shared with TRBD2. Losses at the gene ends were 6 bases for V and 2 bases for J; bases not matched to a gene: 10. CDR3 length equals 17 residues. In DNA form, the CDR3 reads TGTGCCAGCAGGCCCCAGGGACTAGCGGATATCACAGATACGCAGTATTTT. Its translation: CASRPQGLADITDTQYF.

This clonotype has ten or more counts. The rearrangement links TRBV12-3 or TRBV12-4 to TRBJ2-3; 10 bases match TRBD2. The V and J ends lost 5 bases and 6 bases, in that order; junction bases with no gene match: 11. The CDR3 is made up of 16 amino acids. CDR3 sequence reads: CASSMKLAGEGDTQYF. In DNA, the CDR3 is TGTGCCAGCAGTATGAAGCTAGCGGGAGAAGGGGATACGCAGTATTTT.